The 19 T cell receptor beta chains given below trace back to one sample, sequenced in a study of T cell responses to AZD1222 COVID-19 vaccine. The data were produced by immunoSEQ multiplex PCR, yet TCRdb's version contains in-frame clones alone and is incomplete. This sample has about 120,000 clones; around 89% occur once, and the top ten carry roughly 10%. The input for sequencing was peripheral blood, taken on day 0 of MenACWY control vaccination. The origin of the receptors is an adult in good health.

The chain uses TRBV7-9 and TRBJ2-3; 10 bases map to TRBD2. The V and J ends lost 7 bases and 6 bases, in that order; junction bases with no gene match: 10. The CDR3 is 15 residues long. Germline V lookup: CDR1 SEHNR, CDR2 FQNEAQ (reference sequence). The DNA for the CDR3 is TGTGCCAGCAACCCTAGCGGGAGTGTCTTGGATACGCAGTATTTT. This gives the protein CASNPSGSVLDTQYF.

The chain joins TRBV12-3 or TRBV12-4 to TRBJ2-5; 8 bases fit TRBD2. The CDR3 has 13 amino acids. V dropped 6 bases and J dropped 0; count of bases not matched to a gene: 0. CDR3 DNA sequence: TGTGCCAGCAGGGGACTAGACCAAGAGACCCAGTACTTC. This sequence encodes CASRGLDQETQYF.

The chain's CDR3 is CASSLGGNTIYF. The CDR3 DNA reads as TGTGCCAGCAGCTTAGGAGGAAACACCATATATTTT. The chain combines TRBV11-2 with TRBJ1-3, with D unresolved. Trimming shortened V by 1 base and J by 4 bases, and 2 bases separated the two germline ends. This CDR3 spans 12 amino acids. CDR1 is SGHAT, CDR2 FQNNGV, per germline.

V is TRBV7-8 and J is TRBJ2-1; D unclear. Germline V CDR1 and CDR2: SGHVS, FQNEAQ. V lost 5 bases to trimming and J lost 14 bases, with 22 bases between them. CDR3 length: 14 amino acids. The CDR3 nucleotides are TGTGCCAGCAGCACACCTCCGAACTCCGGCGGTGAGTTCTTC. It encodes CASSTPPNSGGEFF.

The chain couples TRBV7-9 to TRBJ2-5; 8 nucleotides align to TRBD1. With V trimmed by 5 bases and J by 4 bases, 12 bases remained unmatched. This CDR3 is built from 16 residues. The germline gives CDR1 SEHNR, CDR2 FQNEAQ (reference sequence). The CDR3 is CASSLDRGLRPETQYF. The CDR3 nucleotides are TGTGCCAGCAGCCTTGACAGGGGACTTCGCCCAGAGACCCAGTACTTC.

The genes are TRBV2 and TRBJ2-2; unclear D gene. V was cut by 8 bases and J by 3 bases, with 10 bases left in between. The CDR3 length is 13 residues. Germline CDR1 SNHLY, CDR2 FYNNEI. Written as DNA, the CDR3 is TGTGCCAGCGTGGCAGATTACACCGGGGAGCTGTTTTTT. This encodes CASVADYTGELFF. The whole variable domain, remainder taken from reference TRBV2 and TRBJ2-2, is EPEVTQTPSHQVTQMGQEVILRCVPISNHLYFYWYRQILGQKVEFLVSFYNNEISEKSEIFDDQFSVERPDGSNFTLKIRSTKLEDSAMYFCASVADYTGELFFGEGSRLTVL.

The chain employs TRBV6-5 and TRBJ1-1; D not resolved. Germline loops: CDR1 MNHEY, CDR2 SVGAGI. Trimming took 7 bases from V and 2 from J, leaving 17 bases between them. This CDR3 has 15 residues. The CDR3 loop is CASNPQPRSNTEAFF. DNA of the CDR3: TGTGCCAGCAACCCCCAGCCCAGGTCAAACACTGAAGCTTTCTTT.

This sequence joins TRBV30 and TRBJ1-4; D remains unclear. The ends were cut back, 0 bases at V and 4 bases at J, with 9 bases in the middle. The CDR3 is 14 amino acids. CDR1 and CDR2 from the germline V gene are GTSNPN and SVGIG (reference sequence). The DNA for the CDR3 is TGTGCCTGGAGTGTGTCCCGGCGTAATGAAAAACTGTTTTTT. It translates to CAWSVSRRNEKLFF.

The chain carries TRBV4-1 and TRBJ2-3, with TRBD2 matching 11 bases. CDR1 is MGHRA and CDR2 is YSYEKL in the germline V gene. The junction had 22 bases not matched to a gene; V was cut back by 5 bases and J by 0 bases. The CDR3 loop spans 22 amino acids. The CDR3 is CASSKTRLRSTSGTYSTDTQYF. CDR3 DNA: TGCGCCAGCAGCAAAACGAGACTGCGTTCGACTAGCGGGACGTATAGCACAGATACGCAGTATTTT.

The rearrangement links TRBV9 to TRBJ2-3; no clear D. Germline CDR1 reads SGDLS; CDR2 reads YYNGEE. The CDR3 consists of 12 residues. Trimming left V 3 bases short and J 0 bases short, with 2 bases between. CDR3 nucleotide sequence: TGTGCCAGCAGCGCAAGCACAGATACGCAGTATTTT. This gives the protein CASSASTDTQYF.

CDR3 nucleotides: TGTGCCAGCAGTACCGGGACAGGGGCCTACGAGCAGTACTTC. It encodes CASSTGTGAYEQYF. This rearrangement joins TRBV6-5 to TRBJ2-7, with 10 bases lining up with TRBD1. The CDR3 runs to 14 residues. Germline V gene sequence: CDR1 MNHEY, CDR2 SVGAGI. The trim removed 5 bases at V and 2 bases at J, leaving 3 bases unmatched.

This sequence joins TRBV5-8 and TRBJ2-2; D is perhaps TRBD2 (6 bases). Trimming stripped 5 bases from V and 3 bases from J, with 17 bases between. Looked up from germline, CDR1 is SGHTS and CDR2 is YDEGEE. CDR3 length: 16 residues. This chain's CDR3 is CASRRGLRADTGELFF. The CDR3, as DNA: TGTGCCAGCAGAAGGGGACTCCGAGCGGACACCGGGGAGCTGTTTTTT.

The chain recombines TRBV3-1 (or the pseudogene TRBV3-2) with TRBJ2-7; D uncertain. Trimming cost V 8 bases and J 6 bases, with 14 bases left between them. The germline V gene encodes CDR1 LGHDT and CDR2 YNNKEL (reference sequence). The CDR3 covers 12 residues. This CDR3 is CASAAPHAEQYF. CDR3 DNA: TGTGCCAGCGCGGCCCCCCACGCCGAGCAGTACTTC.

This chain uses TRBV5-1 with TRBJ2-2, with 14 bases matching TRBD2. Looked up from germline, CDR1 is SGHRS and CDR2 is YFSETQ. This CDR3 region has 19 residues. V lost 4 bases, J lost 3 bases, and 11 bases stayed unmatched. The DNA for the CDR3 is TGCGCCAGCAGCACGGGACTAGCGGGAGTCAAATACGACACCGGGGAGCTGTTTTTT. It codes for CASSTGLAGVKYDTGELFF.

The chain has TRBV5-5 and TRBJ1-4; D ambiguous. The germline V gene encodes CDR1 SGHKS and CDR2 YYEKEE (reference sequence). The CDR3 has 17 residues. V was clipped by 1 base and J by 3 bases, with 16 bases between them. The CDR3 nucleotides are TGTGCCAGCAGCTTGATGTTTCGTGTCCCGTCTAATGAAAAACTGTTTTTT. Translated: CASSLMFRVPSNEKLFF.

This chain links TRBV25-1 with TRBJ1-3; no clear D. Germline loops: CDR1 MGHDK, CDR2 SYGVNS. With 1 base removed from V and 7 bases from J, the gap between germline ends came to 5 bases. The CDR3 runs to 12 residues. The DNA of the CDR3 is TGTGCCAGCAGTGAATCTAGGAACACCATATATTTT. Residues: CASSESRNTIYF.

This clone came up a few times. The sample holds other DNA sequences that translate to the same CDR3. The chain employs TRBV7-9 and TRBJ1-1; D is possibly TRBD1 (5 bases). Per the germline V gene, CDR1 is SEHNR and CDR2 is FQNEAQ (reference sequence). The germline V and J ends were trimmed by 2 bases and 4 bases, with 8 bases remaining between them. This CDR3 comprises 13 residues. This CDR3 reads CASSLQGSTEAFF. The CDR3 DNA is TGTGCCAGCAGCTTACAGGGATCCACTGAAGCTTTCTTT.

The rearrangement links TRBV27 to TRBJ1-2, with 8 bases aligning to TRBD1. The CDR3 has 13 amino acids. The junction had 3 bases not matched to a gene; V was cut back by 5 bases and J by 4 bases. CDR1 and CDR2 (germline): MNHEY, SMNVEV (reference sequence). CDR3 coding DNA: TGTGCCAGCAGTACACAGGGGGGCTATGGCTACACCTTC. Protein: CASSTQGGYGYTF.

The CDR3 reads CAISDWTAKGIQYF. CDR3 sequence (DNA): TGTGCCATCAGTGATTGGACCGCCAAGGGCATTCAGTACTTC. The chain recombines TRBV10-3 with TRBJ2-4; D gene ambiguous. Trimming stripped 3 bases from V and 9 bases from J, with 15 bases between. CDR3 size: 14 residues. CDR1 and CDR2 (germline): ENHRY, SYGVKD.